The clone carrying this T cell receptor beta chain was recorded a few times. The antigen is undetermined. The data are from a study of identical twins. Trimming cost V 4 bases and J 4 bases, with 20 bases left between them. The CDR3 extends over 17 amino acids. Germline CDR1 SGHDN, CDR2 FVKESK. Points from the study as a whole: The study drew conclusions from cross-sectional statistical analysis, not from following the same donors.

TCRdb re-analysed the 5' RACE reads in MiXCR, keeping a single row per CDR3 protein. The sample lists about 660,000 distinct CDR3 sequences, about 9.4% occurring once. The sample was also linked to a second study, of yellow fever vaccine responses in identical twins. That work adds: On the reported evidence, twins' vaccine T cell responses seemed partly convergent and partly personalized.

The TCR sequence derives from a woman between 18 and 29 years old in good health. V usage is TRBV14 and J usage is TRBJ2-1; D is perhaps TRBD1 (6 bases). The material sequenced was PBMCs. In nucleotides, the CDR3 is TGTGCCAGCAGCCCCACTCGACGGGACACCTTATACAATGAGCAGTTCTTC. It is translated as CASSPTRRDTLYNEQFF.